This section outlines one T cell receptor (beta chain) sequence together with its context. Its matching antigen is unknown. A much bigger clone sits one base away, suggesting this may be a read error. This record belongs to a study of T cell responses to AZD1222 COVID-19 vaccine. Whole-study findings and limits: There were mostly white British donors and more females than males, and clonal diversity was possibly underestimated. Without day 14 samples, only post-peak T cell repertoires were studied.

Assay: immunoSEQ multiplex PCR; the TCRdb copy retains only in-frame clones and omits some. This sample yields about 92,000 clones, of which roughly nine tenths are seen a single time; roughly 7.5% belongs to the top ten. The CDR3 is 13 amino acids. Germline assignment: CDR1 MRHNA and CDR2 SNTAGT. Between the trimmed V and J ends, which lost 2 bases and 3 bases, there was a span of 4 bases. The chain combines TRBV6-4 with TRBJ2-2; D uncertain. This clonotype was sampled from an adult in good health. Sequences were derived from peripheral blood, sampled on day 0 of AZD1222 vaccination. In DNA form, the CDR3 reads TGTGCCAGCAGTGACGGGGACACCGGGGAGCTGTTTTTT. Protein sequence: CASSDGDTGELFF.